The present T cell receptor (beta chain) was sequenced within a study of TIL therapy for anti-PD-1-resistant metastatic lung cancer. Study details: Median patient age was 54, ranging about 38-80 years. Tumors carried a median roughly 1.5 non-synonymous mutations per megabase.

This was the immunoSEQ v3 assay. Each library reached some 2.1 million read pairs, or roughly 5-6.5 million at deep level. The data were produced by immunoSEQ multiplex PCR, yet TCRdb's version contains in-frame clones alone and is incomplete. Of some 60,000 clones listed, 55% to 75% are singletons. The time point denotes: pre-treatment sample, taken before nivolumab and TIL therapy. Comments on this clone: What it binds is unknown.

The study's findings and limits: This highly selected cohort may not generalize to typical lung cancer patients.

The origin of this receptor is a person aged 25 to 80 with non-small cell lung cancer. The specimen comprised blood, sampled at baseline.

This CDR3 reads CASRPKGAGNTIYF. Here the CDR3 DNA reads TGTGCCAGCAGACCTAAGGGGGCTGGAAACACCATATATTTT. V gene TRBV6-5 combines with J gene TRBJ1-3; D might be TRBD1 (6 bases). CDR3 length equals 14 residues. Per the germline V gene, CDR1 is MNHEY and CDR2 is SVGAGI. V was cut by 6 bases and J by 2 bases, with 11 bases left in between.